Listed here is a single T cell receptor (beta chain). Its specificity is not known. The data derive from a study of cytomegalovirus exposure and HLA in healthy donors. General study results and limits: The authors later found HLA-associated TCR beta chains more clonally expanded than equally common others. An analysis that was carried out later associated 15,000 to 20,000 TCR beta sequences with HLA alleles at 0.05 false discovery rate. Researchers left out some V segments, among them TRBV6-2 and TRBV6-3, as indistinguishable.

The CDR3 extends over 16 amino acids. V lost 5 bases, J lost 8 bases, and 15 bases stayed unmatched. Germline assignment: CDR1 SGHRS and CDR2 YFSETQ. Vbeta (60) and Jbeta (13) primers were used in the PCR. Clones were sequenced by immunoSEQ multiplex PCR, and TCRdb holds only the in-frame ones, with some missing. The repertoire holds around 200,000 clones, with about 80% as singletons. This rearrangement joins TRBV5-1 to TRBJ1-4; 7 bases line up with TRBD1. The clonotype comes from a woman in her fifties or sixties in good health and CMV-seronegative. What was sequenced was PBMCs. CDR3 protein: CASRSGSAGGQEKLFF. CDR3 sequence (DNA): TGCGCCAGCAGATCCGGATCGGCAGGGGGGCAAGAAAAACTGTTTTTT.